Each of the 14 T cell receptor beta chains below was sequenced from the same sample in a study of T-cell reconstitution after alpha-beta-depleted transplantation in children (dated by TCRdb to about 2016). The library was made by PCR. These reads were obtained on an Illumina HiSeq 2500. Molecular barcoding was employed in the preparation of TCR libraries, with unique molecular identifiers being used to normalize TCRbeta repertoire quantification. The public reads were quality trimmed at Q25 with fastp and then assembled into clones with MiXCR by TCRdb, keeping productive beta chains. Each record represents a unique CDR3 protein, reported with the most common genes and DNA among its rows. Recorded for this sample are fewer than 1 million distinct CDR3 sequences; 15% to 20% of them occurred a single time. Around 4.5% of the sample rests with the top ten. According to the study, the label for this sample's treatment or condition signals: allogeneic hematopoietic cell transplantation with graft depleted of TCRalphabeta T cells and CD19 B cells.

The sample in question was PBMCs, mostly from graft donor cells, obtained 360 days after TCRalphabeta/CD19-depleted stem cell transplant. These receptors were obtained from a male patient aged 10 to 17 who had a stem cell transplant for acute lymphoblastic leukemia, so the T cells may come from the graft donor.

This clonotype has only a few counts. V is TRBV5-1 and J is TRBJ2-5, with D unclear. Trimming removed 4 bases from V and 5 bases from J, with 15 bases in between. The germline V gene encodes CDR1 SGHRS and CDR2 YFSETQ. CDR3 length equals 14 residues. In nucleotides, the CDR3 is TGCGCCAGCAGCGTTGGCTCGGGTAGCGAGACCCAGTACTTC. Protein product: CASSVGSGSETQYF.

This clonotype was recorded at least ten times. The chain recombines TRBV29-1 with TRBJ1-1; no firm D call. CDR3 length equals 13 residues. Germline V gives CDR1 SQVTM, CDR2 ANQGSEA. Trimming cost V 4 bases and J 0 bases, with 9 bases left between them. The CDR3 bases are TGCAGCGTTGTGAGCAGGATGAACACTGAAGCTTTCTTT. It encodes CSVVSRMNTEAFF.

The J gene is TRBJ2-5, the V gene TRBV5-1; a possible D gene is TRBD2 (5 bases). Per germline, CDR1 SGHRS and CDR2 YFSETQ. The CDR3 has 14 residues. The germline V and J ends were trimmed by 7 bases and 5 bases, with 18 bases remaining between them. CDR3 sequence (DNA): TGCGCCAGCCAAACCGGACCGGAGGAGGAGACCCAGTACTTC. It encodes CASQTGPEEETQYF.

This clonotype was detected only a few times. The chain employs TRBV27 and TRBJ2-7, with D possibly matching TRBD2 (6 bases). Germline CDR1 reads MNHEY; CDR2 reads SMNVEV (reference sequence). The CDR3 contains 15 residues. V lost 5 bases and J lost 3, with 17 bases in between. The CDR3 is CASSPTGTLLYEQYF. The CDR3 DNA is TGTGCCAGCAGTCCAACCGGGACTCTCCTCTACGAGCAGTACTTC.

This clonotype was seen only a few times. The chain links TRBV12-3 or TRBV12-4 to TRBJ2-3; TRBD2 might be the D (6 bases). V was shortened by 5 bases and J by 8 bases, with 11 bases between the two germline ends. This CDR3 spans 12 amino acids. The CDR3 region is CASSGGTGTQYF. The CDR3, as DNA: TGTGCCAGCAGTGGAGGGACCGGTACGCAGTATTTT.

This clonotype was detected only a few times. The rearrangement links TRBV18 to TRBJ2-1, with D perhaps matching TRBD2 (5 bases). Germline CDR1 reads KGHSH; CDR2 reads LQKENI. Trimming shortened V by 4 bases and J by 7 bases, and 20 bases separated the two germline ends. The length of the CDR3 is 16 residues. The CDR3 loop reads CASSLNSDPRGNEQFF. The CDR3 DNA reads as TGTGCCAGCTCACTTAACTCTGATCCCAGAGGGAATGAGCAGTTCTTC. The full variable domain, rest sourced from reference TRBV18 and TRBJ2-1, is NAGVMQNPRHLVRRRGQEARLRCSPMKGHSHVYWYRQLPEEGLKFMVYLQKENIIDESGMPKERFSAEFPKEGPSILRIQQVVRGDSAAYFCASSLNSDPRGNEQFFGPGTRLTVL.

In DNA, the CDR3 is TGCAGTGCTAGAGATCGAAGGACTAGCGTCACAGATACGCAGTATTTT. Translated: CSARDRRTSVTDTQYF. The gene calls are TRBV20-1 and TRBJ2-3; 9 nucleotides line up with TRBD2. CDR3 size: 16 residues. Trimming cost V 0 bases and J 2 bases; bases outside gene matches: 6. Germline CDR1 is DFQATT and CDR2 is SNEGSKA (reference sequence).

The CDR3 sequence: CATPSTRLAVNNEQFF. In DNA form, the CDR3 reads TGTGCCACCCCCAGCACCCGACTAGCGGTTAACAATGAGCAGTTCTTC. This chain connects TRBV10-3 to TRBJ2-1; 9 bases are a match to TRBD2. CDR3 length: 16 residues. Trimming at V came to 10 bases and at J to 5 bases, leaving 15 bases not matched to a gene. CDR1 ENHRY and CDR2 SYGVKD come from the germline V gene.

This clonotype was recorded many times. The chain combines TRBV12-3 or TRBV12-4 with TRBJ2-7; 7 positions match TRBD2. Trimming removed 3 bases from V and 7 bases from J; junction bases left unmatched: 6. The CDR3 is 13 amino acids. The chain's CDR3 is CASSFVRLAEQYF. CDR3 DNA sequence: TGTGCCAGCAGTTTCGTCCGACTAGCAGAGCAGTACTTC.

The J gene is TRBJ1-2, the V gene TRBV4-1; D is ambiguous. Germline CDR1 reads MGHRA; CDR2 reads YSYEKL. Deletions cut 3 bases from V and 2 bases from J, with 19 bases between. CDR3 size: 17 residues. This CDR3 is CASSHALQGRQNYGYTF. CDR3 nucleotide sequence: TGCGCCAGCAGCCATGCCCTCCAAGGACGGCAGAACTATGGCTACACCTTC.

The table lists this clonotype with a few counts. CDR3 sequence reads: CASTTLGASYGYTF. Written as DNA, the CDR3 is TGTGCCAGCACTACCCTAGGAGCCTCCTATGGCTACACCTTC. The chain has TRBV9 and TRBJ1-2; D gene uncertain. The CDR3 runs to 14 residues. Trimming cost V 6 bases and J 4 bases, with 16 bases left between them. CDR1 is SGDLS, CDR2 YYNGEE, per germline.

This clonotype was seen only a few times. This rearrangement joins TRBV20-1 to TRBJ2-4; 8 positions match TRBD2. This CDR3 is built from 17 residues. The V gene end was trimmed by 2 bases and the J gene end by 0 bases; junction bases not matched to a gene: 9. CDR1 and CDR2 (germline): DFQATT, SNEGSKA (reference sequence). CDR3 DNA sequence: TGCAGTGCTAGAAAACAAGCGGGGGCTCTAGCCAAAAACATTCAGTACTTC. Translating gives CSARKQAGALAKNIQYF.

This clonotype came up a few times. This chain joins TRBV5-6 and TRBJ2-1, with a tentative D call TRBD1 (6 bases). Germline CDR1 SGHDT, CDR2 YYEEEE. This CDR3 contains 14 residues. Trimming removed 1 base at V and 8 bases at J, with 13 bases between. The CDR3 DNA is TGTGCCAGCAGCTTGCGGGCCCGGACAGATGAGCAGTTCTTC. The encoded protein is CASSLRARTDEQFF.

The rearrangement links TRBV29-1 to TRBJ2-2; no reliable D call. CDR3 length: 12 residues. Trimming shortened V by 2 bases and J by 7 bases, and 8 bases separated the two germline ends. CDR1 is SQVTM and CDR2 is ANQGSEA in the germline V gene. CDR3 sequence: CSVETESGELFF. CDR3 coding DNA: TGCAGCGTTGAAACGGAAAGCGGGGAGCTGTTTTTT.